This is a list of T cell receptor beta chains from one sample in a study of T cell changes during pregnancy in multiple sclerosis. TCRdb's table, derived via immunoSEQ multiplex PCR, lists solely in-frame clones and lacks some. The sample records 40,000 to 45,000 clones, about 90% being singletons. The sample consisted of CD4+ T cells from peripheral blood mononuclear cells, taken in the second trimester of pregnancy. These receptors originate from a female donor in good health, enrolled as a control in a pregnancy study. Both conserved end residues are part of each CDR3. D genes are given only for firm matches. Size is stated for part of the rows, as once, few or many counts, or as a class when the clone is expanded.

few	TRBD1	TRBV4-1	TRBJ2-7	TGCGCCAGCAGCCAAGCAGGGGGCTCCTACGAGCAGTACTTC	CASSQAGGSYEQYF
once	TRBD2	TRBV6-5	TRBJ2-3	TGTGCCAGCAGTTCGGGGGGTTCGGCAGATACGCAGTATTTT	CASSSGGSADTQYF
.	.	TRBV5-1	TRBJ2-1	TGCGCCAGCACCCTTGGTCCGAGCTCCTACAATGAGCAGTTCTTC	CASTLGPSSYNEQFF
.	.	TRBV27	TRBJ1-3	TGTGCCAGCAGTTCCGGAGTGGGGGGAGGAAACACCATATATTTT	CASSSGVGGGNTIYF
.	.	TRBV6-5	TRBJ2-3	TGTGCCAGCAGTGCCTCTAGCGATACGCAGTATTTT	CASSASSDTQYF
.	.	TRBV7-3	TRBJ2-1	TGTGCCAGCAGCTACACCGGGACTTCCTACAATGAGCAGTTCTTC	CASSYTGTSYNEQFF
.	.	TRBV7-2	TRBJ2-7	TGTGCCAGCAGCTTAGAGAGCGGGCCCTACGAGCAGTACTTC	CASSLESGPYEQYF
.	.	TRBV5-4	TRBJ1-4	TGTGCCAGCAGCTTGGGGGTCCAGGGTCCTAATGAAAAACTGTTTTTT	CASSLGVQGPNEKLFF
.	TRBD1	TRBV9	TRBJ2-7	TGTGCCAGCAGCACAGGACAGGGCTACGAGCAGTACTTC	CASSTGQGYEQYF
.	TRBD2	TRBV30	TRBJ2-3	TGTGCCTGGAGAGGACTAGCGGATACGCAGTATTTT	CAWRGLADTQYF
.	.	TRBV28	TRBJ2-5	TGTGCCAGCACCCCGGGACTGGGGGAGACCCAGTACTTC	CASTPGLGETQYF
.	.	TRBV18	TRBJ1-3	TGTGCCAGCTCACCGCAGAGGGCTGGAAACACCATATATTTT	CASSPQRAGNTIYF
.	TRBD1	TRBV6-5	TRBJ1-3	TGTGCCAGCAGTTCCTCAGGGGGCCGTGGAAACACCATATATTTT	CASSSSGGRGNTIYF
.	.	TRBV15	TRBJ1-5	TGTGCCACCAGCAGAGATAGCCGAAATCAGCCCCAGCATTTT	CATSRDSRNQPQHF
once	TRBD1	TRBV7-9	TRBJ1-4	TGTGCCAGCAGCCCGGGGACAGGGAATGAAAAACTGTTTTTT	CASSPGTGNEKLFF
.	.	TRBV27	TRBJ1-1	TGTGCCAGCAGTTTCCGGGCCAGGGGCTCGAACACTGAAGCTTTCTTT	CASSFRARGSNTEAFF
.	.	TRBV2	TRBJ2-5	TGTGCCAGCAGTGCCTCCAGGGTAGGAGAGACCCAGTACTTC	CASSASRVGETQYF
.	.	TRBV19	TRBJ1-1	TGTGCCAGTACCCGGGGGTGGTCTTTGGGGGACACTGAAGCTTTCTTT	CASTRGWSLGDTEAFF
.	TRBD2	TRBV7-9	TRBJ2-1	TGTGCCAGCAGCCCTCGGGCTAGCGGGAACAATGAGCAGTTCTTC	CASSPRASGNNEQFF
.	.	TRBV10-2	TRBJ2-7	TGCGCCAGCAGTGAAACCCGGTCGGGGCAGTACTTC	CASSETRSGQYF
.	.	TRBV7-3	TRBJ2-3	TGTGCCAGCAGCCCCGCGGGGAGAATCTCAGATACGCAGTATTTT	CASSPAGRISDTQYF
.	TRBD2	TRBV6-5	TRBJ2-7	TGTGCCAGCAGTTACCGGACTAGCGGGGCCTACGAGCAGTACTTC	CASSYRTSGAYEQYF
.	TRBD2	TRBV14	TRBJ2-1	TGTGCCAGCAGCCAAGATGGGGGAAAGATGCTAGCGGGAGGGGTCGATGAGCAGTTCTTC	CASSQDGGKMLAGGVDEQFF
.	TRBD2	TRBV30	TRBJ2-1	TGTGCCTGGAGGTCAACTAGCGGGAGGTACAATGAGCAGTTCTTC	CAWRSTSGRYNEQFF
.	.	TRBV5-5	TRBJ2-4	TGTGCCAGCAGCTTGGTAGGGGCCTCGTTGGGCTGGGCCAAAAACATTCAGTACTTC	CASSLVGASLGWAKNIQYF
few	.	TRBV10-2	TRBJ2-3	TGCGCCAGCAGTGGATCCGGGGTGGGCACAGATACGCAGTATTTT	CASSGSGVGTDTQYF
few	TRBD1	TRBV30	TRBJ1-2	TGTGCCTGGAGTCGGGACAGGGCTTCGTCCGGCGGCTACACCTTC	CAWSRDRASSGGYTF
.	.	TRBV5-1	TRBJ2-1	TGCGCCAGCCGGTGGGGTAGCGCAAGCGCGGGGAATGAGCAGTTCTTC	CASRWGSASAGNEQFF
once	TRBD1	TRBV6-5	TRBJ1-5	TGTGCCAGCAGTCCGGGACAGGGTAATCAGCCCCAGCATTTT	CASSPGQGNQPQHF
.	.	TRBV18	TRBJ1-5	TGTGCCAGCTCACCACCGGGGCTGGAGGGACAGCCCCAGCATTTT	CASSPPGLEGQPQHF
.	.	TRBV30	TRBJ1-1	TGTGCCTGGAGTGTCTCGGGTTTCCGCCGAGGGAACACTGAAGCTTTCTTT	CAWSVSGFRRGNTEAFF
.	TRBD1	TRBV28	TRBJ1-3	TGTGCCAGCAGTTCCCACCCCGAGGGGGCCGGAAACACCATATATTTT	CASSSHPEGAGNTIYF
once	.	TRBV7-3	TRBJ2-3	TGTGCCAGCAGCATAGATCCGGGTGATACGCAGTATTTT	CASSIDPGDTQYF
.	TRBD2	TRBV9	TRBJ2-1	TGTGCCAGCAGCGTGGGACTAGCGGGAGAGAATGAGCAGTTCTTC	CASSVGLAGENEQFF
.	TRBD2	TRBV11-3	TRBJ2-1	TGTGCCAGCAGCCACAGCGGGAGTCACCACAATGAGCAGTTCTTC	CASSHSGSHHNEQFF
.	TRBD1	TRBV18	TRBJ1-1	TGTGCCAGCTCGCAAGGACAGGAAGAAGCTTTCTTT	CASSQGQEEAFF
.	.	TRBV2	TRBJ2-7	TGTGCCAGCAGTGTTAGCTACGAGCAGTACTTC	CASSVSYEQYF
.	.	TRBV6-5	TRBJ1-3	TGTGCCAGCAGTTACTCGATAGTGGCTGGAAACACCATATATTTT	CASSYSIVAGNTIYF
.	TRBD2	TRBV10-1	TRBJ2-3	TGCGCCAGCAGCCCCGAGGGGGCTAGCGGGGGGGATACGCAGTATTTT	CASSPEGASGGDTQYF